Listed below are T cell receptor beta chains from one sample, sequenced in a study of shared clonotypes between healthy human individuals. Here immunoSEQ multiplex PCR was the method, and the copy in TCRdb shows in-frame clones only, minus some. Among under 600,000 clones listed, around 96% were seen once. The specimen was naive CD4+ T cells sorted from blood. These receptors originate from a woman aged 25 to 39 in good health. The CDR3 runs from the conserved cysteine through the conserved F or W. A D gene is named only where the DNA matches it firmly. Not every row has a clone size; where given, it reads once, few, many or a size class.

abundance,j_gene,d_gene,v_gene,CDR3nt,CDR3aa
NA,TRBJ2-2,NA,TRBV5-1,TGCGCCAGCAGCACCCGAAACGCGGGCACCGGGGAGCTGTTTTTT,CASSTRNAGTGELFF
NA,TRBJ1-1,NA,TRBV7-9,TGTGCCAGCAGCCGAGACAGTGAAGCTTTCTTT,CASSRDSEAFF
NA,TRBJ2-5,TRBD2,TRBV5-1,TGCGCCAGCAGCTCCGCCGGGACTAGCGGGGGTCAAGAGACCCAGTACTTC,CASSSAGTSGGQETQYF
NA,TRBJ2-2,NA,TRBV7-9,TGTGCCAGCAGCTTGGTGACAGGTCACACCGGGGAGCTGTTTTTT,CASSLVTGHTGELFF
NA,TRBJ2-2,NA,TRBV28,TGTGCCAGCGAGAGCGGGGAGCTGTTTTTT,CASESGELFF
NA,TRBJ2-7,NA,TRBV9,TGTGCCAGCAGCGCAATCCCGAGAGACCGAGCCGAGCAGTACTTC,CASSAIPRDRAEQYF
NA,TRBJ2-7,NA,TRBV2,TGTGCCAGCAGTCGGGGCTTCGAGCAGTACTTC,CASSRGFEQYF
NA,TRBJ1-2,NA,TRBV5-1,TGCGCCAGCAGCTTCCTCGATGCGACTGGCTACACCTTC,CASSFLDATGYTF
once,TRBJ2-5,NA,TRBV5-1,TGCGCCAGCAGCTTGTTTGCTAGTGAAGAGACCCAGTACTTC,CASSLFASEETQYF
NA,TRBJ1-5,NA,TRBV4-2,TGTGCCAGCAGCCACTCAGGGATAAGCAATCAGCCCCAGCATTTT,CASSHSGISNQPQHF
NA,TRBJ2-2,NA,TRBV28,TGTGCCAGCAGACTGGGACTCCTGAACACCGGGGAGCTGTTTTTT,CASRLGLLNTGELFF
NA,TRBJ1-3,NA,TRBV6-5,TGTGCCAGCAAGACGACAGACTCTGGAAACACCATATATTTT,CASKTTDSGNTIYF
once,TRBJ2-7,NA,TRBV19,TGTGCCAGTAATATAGATCAGCGAGGAGGTCGACACTTC,CASNIDQRGGRHF
NA,TRBJ2-7,NA,TRBV5-1,TGCGCCAGCAGCACCGACTCACTAGGAGGGGCCTACGAGCAGTACTTC,CASSTDSLGGAYEQYF
NA,TRBJ1-5,NA,TRBV18,TGTGCCAGCTCATCCCGTGCACAGTCTAATCAGCCCCAGCATTTT,CASSSRAQSNQPQHF